This section outlines one T cell receptor beta chain sequence together with its context. Repertoires were generated with immunoSEQ multiplex PCR, while TCRdb's copy carries only in-frame clones and drops some. Seen here are 200,000 to 250,000 clones, 83% observed once, and the top ten hold 3.6%. This sample was included in a study of blood T cell repertoires in COVID-19. The germline V gene has CDR1 PRHDT and CDR2 FYEKMQ (reference sequence). V lost 1 base to trimming and J lost 0 bases, with 8 bases between them. The CDR3 runs 15 residues. The TCR was taken from a woman aged 40-49 years who had been exposed to COVID-19. The specimen sequenced was PBMCs or T cells enriched from blood (not recorded which). The chain uses TRBV13 and TRBJ2-3, with D hard to call. The CDR3 here is CASSLAPTSTDTQYF. The CDR3 coding sequence is TGTGCCAGCAGCTTAGCGCCTACTAGCACAGATACGCAGTATTTT.